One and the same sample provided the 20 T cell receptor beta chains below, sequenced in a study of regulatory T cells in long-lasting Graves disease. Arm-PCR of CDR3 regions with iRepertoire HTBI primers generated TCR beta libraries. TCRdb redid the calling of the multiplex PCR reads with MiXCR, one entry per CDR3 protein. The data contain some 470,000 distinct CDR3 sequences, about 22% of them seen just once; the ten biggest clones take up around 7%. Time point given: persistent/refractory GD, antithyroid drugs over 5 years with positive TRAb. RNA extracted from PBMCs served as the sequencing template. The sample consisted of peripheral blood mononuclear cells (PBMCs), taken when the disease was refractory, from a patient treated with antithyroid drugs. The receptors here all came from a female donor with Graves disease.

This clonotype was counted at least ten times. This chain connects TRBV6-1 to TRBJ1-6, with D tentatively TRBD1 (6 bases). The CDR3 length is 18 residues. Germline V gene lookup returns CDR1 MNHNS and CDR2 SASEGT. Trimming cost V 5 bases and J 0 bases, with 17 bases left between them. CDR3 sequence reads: CASSPRRTDSSYNSPLHF. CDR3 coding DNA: TGTGCCAGCAGTCCAAGGCGGACGGACAGCTCCTATAATTCACCCCTCCACTTT.

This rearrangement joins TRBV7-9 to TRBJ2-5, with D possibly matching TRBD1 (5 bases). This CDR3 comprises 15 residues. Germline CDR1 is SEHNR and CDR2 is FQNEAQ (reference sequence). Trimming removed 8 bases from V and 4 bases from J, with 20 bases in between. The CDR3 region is CASERAGIDRETQYF. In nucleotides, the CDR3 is TGTGCCAGCGAACGGGCAGGGATCGACCGAGAGACCCAGTACTTC. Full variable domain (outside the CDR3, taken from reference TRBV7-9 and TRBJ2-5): DTGVSQNPRHKITKRGQNVTFRCDPISEHNRLYWYRQTLGQGPEFLTYFQNEAQLEKSRLLSDRFSAERPKGSFSTLEIQRTEQGDSAMYLCASERAGIDRETQYFGPGTRLLVL.

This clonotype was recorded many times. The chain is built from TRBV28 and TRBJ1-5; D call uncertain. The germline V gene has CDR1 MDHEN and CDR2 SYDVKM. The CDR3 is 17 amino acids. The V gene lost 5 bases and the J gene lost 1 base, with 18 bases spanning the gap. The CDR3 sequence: CASSPRGWKLSNQPQHF. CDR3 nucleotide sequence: TGTGCCAGCAGTCCCCGCGGCTGGAAATTAAGCAATCAGCCCCAGCATTTT.

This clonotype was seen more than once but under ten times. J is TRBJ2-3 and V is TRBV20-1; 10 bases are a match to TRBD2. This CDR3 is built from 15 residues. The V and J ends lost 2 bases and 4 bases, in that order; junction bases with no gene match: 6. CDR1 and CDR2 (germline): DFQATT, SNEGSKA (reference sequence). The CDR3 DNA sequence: TGCAGTGCTAGACCTAGCGGGAGCTTCCCAGATACGCAGTATTTT. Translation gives CSARPSGSFPDTQYF.

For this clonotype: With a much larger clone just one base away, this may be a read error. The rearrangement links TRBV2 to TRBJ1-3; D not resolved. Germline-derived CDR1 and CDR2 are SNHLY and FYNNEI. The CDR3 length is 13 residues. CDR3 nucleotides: TGTGCCGGCAGTCTCGTAGAGGGAAACACCATATATTTT. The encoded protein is CAGSLVEGNTIYF.

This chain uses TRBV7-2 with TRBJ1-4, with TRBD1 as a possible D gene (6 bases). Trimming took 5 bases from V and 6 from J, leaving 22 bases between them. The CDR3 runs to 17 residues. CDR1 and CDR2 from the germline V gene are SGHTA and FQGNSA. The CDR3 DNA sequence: TGTGCCAGCAGCGAGTCAAGAGAGGGGGTTATTTATGAAAAACTGTTTTTT. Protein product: CASSESREGVIYEKLFF.

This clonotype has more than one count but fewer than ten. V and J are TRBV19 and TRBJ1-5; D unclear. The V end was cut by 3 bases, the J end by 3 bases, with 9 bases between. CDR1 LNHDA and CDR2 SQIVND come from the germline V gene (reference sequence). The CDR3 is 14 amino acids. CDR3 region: CASSIFGYNQPQHF. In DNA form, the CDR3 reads TGTGCCAGTAGTATCTTCGGATACAATCAGCCCCAGCATTTT.

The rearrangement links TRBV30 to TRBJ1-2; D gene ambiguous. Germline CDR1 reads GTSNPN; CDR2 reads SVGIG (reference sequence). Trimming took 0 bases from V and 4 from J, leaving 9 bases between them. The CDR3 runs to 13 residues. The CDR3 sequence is CAWSVDGFYGYTF. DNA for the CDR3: TGTGCCTGGAGTGTTGACGGCTTCTATGGCTACACCTTC.

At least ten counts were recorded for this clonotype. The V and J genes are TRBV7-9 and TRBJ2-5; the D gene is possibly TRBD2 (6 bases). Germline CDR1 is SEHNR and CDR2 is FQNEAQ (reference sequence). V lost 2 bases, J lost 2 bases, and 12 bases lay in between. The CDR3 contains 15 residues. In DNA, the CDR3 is TGTGCCAGCAGCTTATGGCGGGACGCACAAGAGACCCAGTACTTC. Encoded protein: CASSLWRDAQETQYF.

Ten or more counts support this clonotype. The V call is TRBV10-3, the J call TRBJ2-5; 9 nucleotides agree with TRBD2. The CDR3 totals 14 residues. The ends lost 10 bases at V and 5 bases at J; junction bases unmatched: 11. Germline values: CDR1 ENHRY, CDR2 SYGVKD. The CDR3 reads CATTTGLAGETQYF. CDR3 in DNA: TGTGCCACAACTACGGGACTAGCCGGGGAGACCCAGTACTTC.

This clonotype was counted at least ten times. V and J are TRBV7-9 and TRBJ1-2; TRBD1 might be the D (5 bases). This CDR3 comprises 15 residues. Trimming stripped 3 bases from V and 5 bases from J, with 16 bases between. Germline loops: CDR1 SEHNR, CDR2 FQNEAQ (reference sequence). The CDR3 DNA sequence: TGTGCCAGCAGCTTTGCCACAGGAGACCCATATGGCTACACCTTC. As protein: CASSFATGDPYGYTF.

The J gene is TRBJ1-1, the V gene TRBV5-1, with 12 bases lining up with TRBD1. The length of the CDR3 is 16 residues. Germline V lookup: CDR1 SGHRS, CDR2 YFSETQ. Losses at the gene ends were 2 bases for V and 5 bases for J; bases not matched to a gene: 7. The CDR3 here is CASSFGTGGKGTEAFF. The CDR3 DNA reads TGCGCCAGCAGCTTTGGGACAGGGGGCAAAGGTACTGAAGCTTTCTTT.

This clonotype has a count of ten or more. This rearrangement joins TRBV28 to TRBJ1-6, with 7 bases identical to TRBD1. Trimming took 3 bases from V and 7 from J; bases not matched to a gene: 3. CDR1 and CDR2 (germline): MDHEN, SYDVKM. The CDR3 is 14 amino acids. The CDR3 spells CASSLGRGNSPLHF. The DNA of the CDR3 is TGTGCCAGCAGTTTGGGCAGGGGGAATTCACCCCTCCACTTT.

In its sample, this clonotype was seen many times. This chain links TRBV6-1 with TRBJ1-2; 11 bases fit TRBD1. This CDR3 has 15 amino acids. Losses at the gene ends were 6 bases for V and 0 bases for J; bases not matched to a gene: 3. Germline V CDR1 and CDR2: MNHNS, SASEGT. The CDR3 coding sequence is TGTGCCAGCAGACCGGGACAGGGGGCTAACTATGGCTACACCTTC. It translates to CASRPGQGANYGYTF.

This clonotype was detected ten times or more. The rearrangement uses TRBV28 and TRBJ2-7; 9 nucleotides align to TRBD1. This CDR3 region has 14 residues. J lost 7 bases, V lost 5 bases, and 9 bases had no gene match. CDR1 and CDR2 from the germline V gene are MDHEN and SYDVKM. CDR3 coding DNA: TGTGCCAGCAGTCCTCACAGGGGGCGAAAGGAGCAGTACTTC. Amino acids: CASSPHRGRKEQYF. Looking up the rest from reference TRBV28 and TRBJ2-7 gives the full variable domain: DVKVTQSSRYLVKRTGEKVFLECVQDMDHENMFWYRQDPGLGLRLIYFSYDVKMKEKGDIPEGYSVSREKKERFSLILESASTNQTSMYLCASSPHRGRKEQYFGPGTRLTVT.

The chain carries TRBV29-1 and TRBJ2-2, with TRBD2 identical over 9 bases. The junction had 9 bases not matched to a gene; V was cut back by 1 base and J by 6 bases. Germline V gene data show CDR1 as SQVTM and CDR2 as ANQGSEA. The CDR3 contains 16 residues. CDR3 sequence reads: CSVEGLAGAGAGELFF. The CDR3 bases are TGCAGCGTTGAAGGATTAGCGGGAGCGGGTGCCGGGGAGCTGTTTTTT.

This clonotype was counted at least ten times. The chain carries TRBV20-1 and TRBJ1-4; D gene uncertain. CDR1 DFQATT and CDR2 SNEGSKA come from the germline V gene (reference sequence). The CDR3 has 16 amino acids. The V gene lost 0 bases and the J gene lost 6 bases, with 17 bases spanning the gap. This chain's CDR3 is CSARDRDTISHEKLFF. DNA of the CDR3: TGCAGTGCTAGAGATAGAGACACCATTTCTCATGAAAAACTGTTTTTT.

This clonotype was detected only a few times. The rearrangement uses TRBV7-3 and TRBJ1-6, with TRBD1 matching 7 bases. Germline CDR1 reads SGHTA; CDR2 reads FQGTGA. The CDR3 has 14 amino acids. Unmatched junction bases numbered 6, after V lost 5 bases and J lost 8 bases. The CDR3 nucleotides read TGTGCCAGCAGCCTCGGGACAGCGGATTCACCCCTCCACTTT. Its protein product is CASSLGTADSPLHF. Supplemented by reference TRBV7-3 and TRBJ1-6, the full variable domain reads GAGVSQTPSNKVTEKGKYVELRCDPISGHTALYWYRQSLGQGPEFLIYFQGTGAADDSGLPNDRFFAVRPEGSVSTLKIQRTERGDSAVYLCASSLGTADSPLHFGNGTRLTVT.

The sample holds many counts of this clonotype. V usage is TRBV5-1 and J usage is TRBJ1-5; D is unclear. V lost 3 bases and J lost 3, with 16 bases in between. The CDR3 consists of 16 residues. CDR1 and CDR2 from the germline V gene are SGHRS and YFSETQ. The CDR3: CASSWNSDEDNQPQHF. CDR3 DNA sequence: TGCGCCAGCAGCTGGAACAGTGATGAGGACAATCAGCCCCAGCATTTT.

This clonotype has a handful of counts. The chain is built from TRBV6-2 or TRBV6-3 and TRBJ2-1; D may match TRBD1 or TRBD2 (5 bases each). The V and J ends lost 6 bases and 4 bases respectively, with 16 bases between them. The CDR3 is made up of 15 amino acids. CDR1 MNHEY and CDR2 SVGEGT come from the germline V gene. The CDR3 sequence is CASSQTPGPYNEQFF. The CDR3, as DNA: TGTGCCAGCAGCCAAACCCCGGGACCTTACAATGAGCAGTTCTTC.